Shown below are 9 T cell receptor beta chains from a single sample sequenced in a study of T cell responses to AZD1222 COVID-19 vaccine. Some clones are missing from TCRdb's copy, which holds only in-frame ones; the method was immunoSEQ multiplex PCR. The sample has about 110,000 clones, roughly 91% seen once. This specimen was peripheral blood, taken on day 0 of AZD1222 vaccination. Receptors were obtained from an adult in good health.

This CDR3 is CASSGREVTTNEKLFF. The CDR3 region has the DNA TGTGCCAGCAGTGGCAGGGAAGTTACAACTAATGAAAAACTGTTTTTT. The chain couples TRBV6-1 to TRBJ1-4, with TRBD1 as a possible D gene (5 bases). The CDR3 length is 16 residues. V shed 4 bases and J shed 0 bases, with 12 bases lying between them. Germline values: CDR1 MNHNS, CDR2 SASEGT.

This chain joins TRBV4-1 and TRBJ1-3, with TRBD1 as a possible D gene (5 bases). Between the trimmed V and J ends, which lost 0 bases and 0 bases, there was a span of 15 bases. From germline, CDR1 is MGHRA and CDR2 YSYEKL. The CDR3 is 18 amino acids. As DNA, the CDR3 is TGCGCCAGCAGCCAAGATGACTGGGGGATCCGCTCTGGAAACACCATATATTTT. This sequence encodes CASSQDDWGIRSGNTIYF.

The genes are TRBV2 and TRBJ2-7, with 10 bases matching TRBD2. CDR3 length equals 14 residues. CDR1 is SNHLY, CDR2 FYNNEI, per germline. Trimming cost V 8 bases and J 4 bases; bases outside gene matches: 8. CDR3 DNA: TGTGCCAGCGAGGGGGGACTAGCGTCTTACGAGCAGTACTTC. Its protein is CASEGGLASYEQYF.

There are a few counts of this clone. The V call is TRBV28, the J call TRBJ1-2, with no clear D. Germline values: CDR1 MDHEN, CDR2 SYDVKM. The CDR3 extends over 13 amino acids. Trimming removed 3 bases at V and 8 bases at J, with 13 bases between. CDR3 region: CASSFPNTVGYTF. For the CDR3, the DNA is TGTGCCAGCAGTTTCCCCAATACCGTAGGCTACACCTTC.

This chain links TRBV6-6 with TRBJ1-3; 7 bases agree with TRBD1. The germline V gene has CDR1 MNHNY and CDR2 SVGAGI (reference sequence). The CDR3 sequence is 16 residues long. With V trimmed by 5 bases and J by 0 bases, 7 bases remained unmatched. CDR3 in DNA: TGTGCCAGCAGTCCACAGGGGACGACCTCTGGAAACACCATATATTTT. It translates to CASSPQGTTSGNTIYF.

This chain connects TRBV6-2 or TRBV6-3 to TRBJ1-5; 7 bases align to TRBD1. CDR3 size: 16 residues. Germline CDR1 reads MNHEY; CDR2 reads SVGEGT. With V trimmed by 1 base and J by 1 base, 4 bases remained unmatched. CDR3 DNA sequence: TGTGCCAGCAGTTACTGGACAGGAGGGAGCAATCAGCCCCAGCATTTT. Amino acid sequence: CASSYWTGGSNQPQHF.

V usage is TRBV9 and J usage is TRBJ2-7; the match to TRBD2 covers 10 bases. In germline, CDR1 is SGDLS, CDR2 YYNGEE. This CDR3 comprises 15 residues. V shed 0 bases and J 4 bases; nucleotides not matched to a gene: 4. The CDR3 spells CASSVGPSGRYEQYF. CDR3 sequence (DNA): TGTGCCAGCAGCGTAGGCCCTAGCGGGAGATACGAGCAGTACTTC. Full variable domain (rest looked up from reference TRBV9 and TRBJ2-7): DSGVTQTPKHLITATGQRVTLRCSPRSGDLSVYWYQQSLDQGLQFLIQYYNGEERAKGNILERFSAQQFPDLHSELNLSSLELGDSALYFCASSVGPSGRYEQYFGPGTRLTVT.

The chain has TRBV4-1 and TRBJ2-5, with unresolved D. The CDR3 runs to 13 residues. Trimming removed 2 bases from V and 4 bases from J, with 8 bases in between. The germline CDR1 and CDR2 sequences are MGHRA and YSYEKL. The CDR3 coding sequence is TGCGCCAGCAGCCAAAGGCCTCCAGAGACCCAGTACTTC. Translating it yields CASSQRPPETQYF.

The chain links TRBV12-3 or TRBV12-4 to TRBJ2-1; D call uncertain. Trimming shortened V by 1 base and J by 10 bases, and 8 bases separated the two germline ends. This CDR3 comprises 12 residues. The CDR3 here is CASSLDKFEQFF. Here the CDR3 DNA reads TGTGCCAGCAGTTTAGACAAATTCGAGCAGTTCTTC.